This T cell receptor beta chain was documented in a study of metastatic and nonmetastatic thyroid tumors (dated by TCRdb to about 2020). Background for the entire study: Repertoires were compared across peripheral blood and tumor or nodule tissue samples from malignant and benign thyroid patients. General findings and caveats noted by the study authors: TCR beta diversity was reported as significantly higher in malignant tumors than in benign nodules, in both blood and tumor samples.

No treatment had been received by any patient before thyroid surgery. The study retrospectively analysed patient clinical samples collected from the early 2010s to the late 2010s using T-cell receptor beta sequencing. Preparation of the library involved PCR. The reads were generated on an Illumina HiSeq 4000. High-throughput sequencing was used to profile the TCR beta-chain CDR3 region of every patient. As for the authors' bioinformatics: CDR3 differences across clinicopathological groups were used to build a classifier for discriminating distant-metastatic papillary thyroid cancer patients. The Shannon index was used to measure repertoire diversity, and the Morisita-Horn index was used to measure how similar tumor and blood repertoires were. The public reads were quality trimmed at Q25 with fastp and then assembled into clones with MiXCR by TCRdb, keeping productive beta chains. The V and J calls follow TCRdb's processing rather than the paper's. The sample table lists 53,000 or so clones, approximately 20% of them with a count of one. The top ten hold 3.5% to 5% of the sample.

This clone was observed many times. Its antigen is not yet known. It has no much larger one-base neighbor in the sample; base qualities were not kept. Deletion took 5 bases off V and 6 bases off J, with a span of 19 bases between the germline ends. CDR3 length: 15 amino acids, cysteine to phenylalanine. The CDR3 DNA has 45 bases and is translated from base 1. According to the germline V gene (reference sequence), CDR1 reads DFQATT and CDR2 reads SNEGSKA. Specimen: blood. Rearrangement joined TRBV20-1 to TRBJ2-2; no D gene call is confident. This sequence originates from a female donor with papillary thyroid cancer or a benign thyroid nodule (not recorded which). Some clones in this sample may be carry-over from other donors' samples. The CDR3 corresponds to CSALDQVVAAGELFF. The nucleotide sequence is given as TGCAGTGCTCTAGATCAGGTTGTGGCGGCCGGGGAGCTGTTTTTT.